These 5 T cell receptor beta chains originate from one sample sequenced in a study of blood T cell repertoires in COVID-19. Clones were read by immunoSEQ multiplex PCR, and TCRdb kept only the in-frame ones, dropping some. The profile shows 120,000 to 150,000 clones, roughly 80% of them singletons. The sequenced sample consisted of peripheral blood. Receptors originate from a human donor in a cohort sampled during active COVID-19.

This clone was seen a single time. At one of its ends the junction is not consistent with the germline gene, which may arise from a read error. Other DNA sequences of this sample code for an identical CDR3. This chain uses TRBV18 with TRBJ2-3; perhaps TRBD2 as D (6 bases). CDR3 length equals 15 residues. Germline V gene sequence: CDR1 KGHSH, CDR2 LQKENI. The DNA of the CDR3 is TGTGCCAGCTCCCCACCTTCGGGGGAGGCAGATACGCAGTATTTT. The encoded protein is CASSPPSGEADTQYF.

The gene calls are TRBV9 and TRBJ2-5, with D maybe TRBD1 (7 bases). Germline values: CDR1 SGDLS, CDR2 YYNGEE. V shed 2 bases and J shed 3 bases, with 17 bases lying between them. The CDR3 is 16 amino acids. The CDR3 DNA reads TGTGCCAGCAGCGTCGGTGCGCGGGACAGTGAAGAGACCCAGTACTTC. Protein product: CASSVGARDSEETQYF.

The chain's CDR3 is CASSLNAGGQDEQFF. The DNA of the CDR3 is TGTGCCAGCAGCTTAAATGCGGGGGGCCAAGATGAGCAGTTCTTC. This chain links TRBV7-3 with TRBJ2-1; 8 bases line up with TRBD2. This CDR3 has 15 amino acids. Per the germline V gene, CDR1 is SGHTA and CDR2 is FQGTGA. Trimming at V came to 1 base and at J to 8 bases, leaving 7 bases not matched to a gene.

This chain connects TRBV6-5 to TRBJ1-1; D is unclear. Trimming took 2 bases from V and 5 from J, leaving 15 bases between them. In germline, CDR1 is MNHEY, CDR2 SVGAGI. The CDR3 loop spans 15 amino acids. CDR3 nucleotides: TGTGCCAGCAGTTACATCATTTCAGGAATGACTGAAGCTTTCTTT. It is translated as CASSYIISGMTEAFF.

This sequence joins TRBV18 and TRBJ1-3; tentatively, D is TRBD1 (5 bases). CDR1 and CDR2 (germline): KGHSH, LQKENI. The V gene lost 1 base and the J gene lost 0 bases, with 13 bases spanning the gap. CDR3 size: 17 residues. CDR3 region: CASSPLAGLDSGNTIYF. The CDR3 DNA reads as TGTGCCAGCTCACCACTGGCGGGGCTGGACTCTGGAAACACCATATATTTT.